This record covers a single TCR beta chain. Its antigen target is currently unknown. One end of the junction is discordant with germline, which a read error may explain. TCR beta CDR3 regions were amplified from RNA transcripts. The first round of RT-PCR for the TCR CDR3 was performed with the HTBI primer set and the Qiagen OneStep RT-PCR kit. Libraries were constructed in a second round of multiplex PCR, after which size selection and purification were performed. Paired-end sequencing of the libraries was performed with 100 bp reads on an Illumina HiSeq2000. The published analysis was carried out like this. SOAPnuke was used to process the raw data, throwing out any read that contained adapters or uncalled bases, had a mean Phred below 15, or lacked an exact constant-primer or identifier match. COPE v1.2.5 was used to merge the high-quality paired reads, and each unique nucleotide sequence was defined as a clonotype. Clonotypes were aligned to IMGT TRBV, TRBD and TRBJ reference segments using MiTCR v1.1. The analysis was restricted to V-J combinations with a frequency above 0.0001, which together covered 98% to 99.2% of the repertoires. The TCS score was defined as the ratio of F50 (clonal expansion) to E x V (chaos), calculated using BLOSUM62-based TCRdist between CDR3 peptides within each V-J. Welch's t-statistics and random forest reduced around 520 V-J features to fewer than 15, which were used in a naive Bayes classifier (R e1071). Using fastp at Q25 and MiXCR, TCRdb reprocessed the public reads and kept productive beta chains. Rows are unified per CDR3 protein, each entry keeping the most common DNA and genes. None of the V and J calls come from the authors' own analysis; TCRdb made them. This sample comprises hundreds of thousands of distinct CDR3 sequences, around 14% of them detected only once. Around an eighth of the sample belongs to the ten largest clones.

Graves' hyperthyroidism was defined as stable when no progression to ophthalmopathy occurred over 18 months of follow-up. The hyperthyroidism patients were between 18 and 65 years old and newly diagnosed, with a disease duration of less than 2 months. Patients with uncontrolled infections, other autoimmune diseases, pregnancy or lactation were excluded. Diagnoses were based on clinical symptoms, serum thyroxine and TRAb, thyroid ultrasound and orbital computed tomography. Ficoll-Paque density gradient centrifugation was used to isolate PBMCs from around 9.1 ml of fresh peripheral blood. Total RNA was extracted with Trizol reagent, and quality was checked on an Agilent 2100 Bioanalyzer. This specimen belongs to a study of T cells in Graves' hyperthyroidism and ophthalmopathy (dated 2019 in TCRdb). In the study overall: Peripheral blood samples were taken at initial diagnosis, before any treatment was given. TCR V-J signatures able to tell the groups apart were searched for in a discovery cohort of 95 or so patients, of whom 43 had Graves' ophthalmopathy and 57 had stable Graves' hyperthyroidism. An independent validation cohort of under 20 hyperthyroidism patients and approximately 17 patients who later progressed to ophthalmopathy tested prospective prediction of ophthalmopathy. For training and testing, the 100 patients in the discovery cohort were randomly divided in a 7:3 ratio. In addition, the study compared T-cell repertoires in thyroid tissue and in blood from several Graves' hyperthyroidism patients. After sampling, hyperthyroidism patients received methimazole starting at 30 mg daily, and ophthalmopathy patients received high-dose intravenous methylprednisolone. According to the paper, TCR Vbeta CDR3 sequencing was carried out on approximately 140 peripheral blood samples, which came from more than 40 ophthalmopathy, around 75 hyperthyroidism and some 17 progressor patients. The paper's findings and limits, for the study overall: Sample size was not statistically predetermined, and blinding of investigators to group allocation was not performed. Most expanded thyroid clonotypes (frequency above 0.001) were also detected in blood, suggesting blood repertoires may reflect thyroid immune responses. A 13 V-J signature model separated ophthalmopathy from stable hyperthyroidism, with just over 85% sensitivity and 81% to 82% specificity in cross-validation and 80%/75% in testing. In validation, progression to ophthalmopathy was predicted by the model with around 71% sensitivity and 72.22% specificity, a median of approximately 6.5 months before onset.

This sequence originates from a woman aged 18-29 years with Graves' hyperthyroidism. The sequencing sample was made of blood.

The CDR3 sequence is CASSIGRDRGTGTQYF. The nucleotide sequence reads TGTGCCAGTAGTATTGGCAGGGATAGGGGCACAGGTACGCAGTATTTC. This chain joins TRBV19 to TRBJ2-3; D gene: possibly TRBD1, on 5 matching bases. Its CDR3 holds 16 amino acids, cysteine through phenylalanine. Only the CDR3 DNA stays, 48 bases, in frame from base 1. Sequences LNHDA (CDR1) and SQIVND (CDR2) are obtained from the germline V gene (reference sequence).